This T cell receptor (beta chain) was retrieved from a study of T cells after yellow fever vaccination. Findings and caveats of the study: Repertoires sorted by FACS could include abundant clonotypes that are contaminants from the bulk population. After the booster, about 95% of CD4 and approximately 90% of CD8 primary-response clones were re-detected.

This clonotype occurred many times. What it recognizes is unknown. Germline CDR1 LGHDT, CDR2 YNNKEL (reference sequence). V gave up 3 bases and J gave up 6 bases; unmatched junction bases: 11. The CDR3 is 17 residues long. TCRdb redid the calling of the 5' RACE reads with MiXCR, one entry per CDR3 protein. The sample yields a few hundred thousand distinct CDR3 sequences, 6% to 8% seen once. The chain is built from TRBV3-1 and TRBJ2-1; 10 positions match TRBD2. This sequence was found in a man younger than 40 who received the YFV17D yellow fever vaccine. The specimen was PBMCs, collected 5 days after the yellow fever booster vaccination. In DNA form, the CDR3 reads TGTGCCAGCAGCCAGCTATTAGCGGGAGGACACGGCAATGAGCAGTTCTTC. Residues: CASSQLLAGGHGNEQFF.